This T cell receptor (beta chain) is from a study of T-cell reconstitution after alpha-beta-depleted transplantation in children. Unique molecular identifiers were used in preparing the TCRbeta library. TCRdb itself ran the PCR reads through MiXCR, one entry per CDR3 protein. The sample yields under 250,000 distinct CDR3 sequences, approximately 19% seen once. Study conclusions and caveats: Day-60 TCRbeta diversity that was high in some patients was derived from surviving recipient T cells and thymic progenitors.

The V end lost 4 bases, the J end lost 2 bases, and 18 bases lay between the germline ends. Per the germline V gene, CDR1 is SEHNR and CDR2 is FQNEAQ (reference sequence). There are 16 residues in the CDR3. Regarding this clonotype: Its antigen is unidentified.

The source is a male patient aged 2-15 years who had a stem cell transplant for acute lymphoblastic leukemia, so the T cells may come from the graft donor. This sample comprised PBMCs, mostly from graft donor cells, obtained 360 days after TCRalphabeta/CD19-depleted stem cell transplant. The V gene is TRBV7-9, the J gene TRBJ2-7; D is possibly TRBD1 or TRBD2 (5 bases each). CDR3: CASSSSTRGPTYEQYF. Here the CDR3 DNA reads TGTGCCAGCAGCTCCTCCACACGGGGCCCAACCTACGAGCAGTACTTC.